Given below is one T cell receptor beta chain in context. The germline V gene encodes CDR1 MNHEY and CDR2 SMNVEV (reference sequence). V shed 5 bases, J shed 4 bases, and the junction held 7 bases outside the gene matches. There are 17 residues in the CDR3. This record belongs to a study of OX40 agonist ivuxolimab in advanced cancers. Study details: Dose-escalation patients had hepatocellular carcinoma, melanoma, renal cell or head and neck cancer. Of mixed ages from about 23 to 79 and averaging about 65 years, the group was about 80% male.

Data came from immunoSEQ multiplex PCR; TCRdb stores just in-frame clones and leaves some out. The data show fewer than 100,000 clones, around 90% seen once. This receptor was obtained from an adult with an advanced solid tumor such as melanoma, head and neck, liver or kidney cancer. The chain combines TRBV27 with TRBJ2-6; 11 bases are shared with TRBD1. The sequencing used CD4+ or CD8+ T cells sorted from blood, collected in a trial of the OX40 agonist ivuxolimab. CDR3 amino acids: CASSPGTGGPGANVLTF. CDR3 DNA sequence: TGTGCCAGCAGTCCCGGGACAGGGGGACCCGGGGCCAACGTCCTGACTTTC. Supplemented by reference TRBV27 and TRBJ2-6, the full variable domain reads EAQVTQNPRYLITVTGKKLTVTCSQNMNHEYMSWYRQDPGLGLRQIYYSMNVEVTDKGDVPEGYKVSRKEKRNFPLILESPSPNQTSLYFCASSPGTGGPGANVLTFGAGSRLTVL.